The clone carrying this T cell receptor beta chain turned up a few times. As it was prepared, the TCRbeta library received unique molecular identifiers. Using its own MiXCR run on the PCR reads, TCRdb lists one record per CDR3 protein. The sample contains about 460,000 distinct CDR3 sequences, roughly 11% of which appear only once. Germline lookup yields CDR1 SGHKS and CDR2 YYEKEE (reference sequence). CDR3 length equals 15 residues. The V segment lost 4 bases and the J segment 3 bases; nucleotides outside the gene matches: 7. This sample is part of a study of T-cell reconstitution after alpha-beta-depleted transplantation in children.

The TCR sequence derives from a female patient aged 2-15 years who had a stem cell transplant for aplastic anemia, so the T cells may come from the graft donor. This sequence joins TRBV5-5 and TRBJ2-7; TRBD1 matches at 10 bases. The source material was PBMCs, mostly from graft donor cells, sampled 180 days after TCRalphabeta/CD19-depleted stem cell transplant. The CDR3 reads CASSRTDRGNYEQYF. In DNA form, the CDR3 reads TGTGCCAGCAGCCGGACGGACAGGGGGAACTACGAGCAGTACTTC.